This T cell receptor beta chain appears in the sequencing data of a study of blood T cell repertoires in COVID-19. For the study at large: Resolution of symptoms, clearance, or two negative PCRs was present in recovered Cohort 3 donors. Samples came from the United States, Italy and Spain, spanning acute and convalescent COVID-19.

Donors were grouped by their self-reported clinical history. Produced via immunoSEQ multiplex PCR; TCRdb's table is partial and in-frame only. The table shows fewer than 250,000 clones, with 86% occurring only once. The CDR3 length is 13 residues. Trimming shortened V by 4 bases and J by 7 bases, and 13 bases separated the two germline ends. CDR1 and CDR2 from the germline V gene are MNHEY and SMNVEV (reference sequence). Sample: PBMCs or T cells enriched from blood (not recorded which). This sequence was found in a woman between 40 and 55 years old in a cohort exposed to, infected with or recovered from COVID-19 (not recorded which). The gene calls are TRBV27 and TRBJ1-2; D gene unclear. The CDR3 DNA follows: TGTGCCAGCAGTTACAATCTAGGCGGTGGCTACACCTTC. Translated: CASSYNLGGGYTF.